Listed below are T cell receptor beta chains from one sample, sequenced in a study of T-cell reconstitution after alpha-beta-depleted transplantation in children. TCRdb redid the calling of the PCR reads with MiXCR, one entry per CDR3 protein. The data hold under 450,000 distinct CDR3 sequences, with 10% to 15% observed a single time. The sample here was PBMCs, taken from the stem cell graft. These receptors were taken from a human donor who donated a stem cell graft to a child with Fanconi anemia. CDR3s include the opening cysteine and the closing phenylalanine or tryptophan. A D gene is named only where the DNA matches it firmly. Only part of the rows carry a size: once, few, many, or a class if the clone is expanded.

>NA|few|TRBJ2-7|12|TRBV20-1
TGCAGTGCTAGGGCAGGGACCTACGAGCAGTACTTC
CSARAGTYEQYF
>NA|few|TRBJ2-5|13|TRBV20-1
TGCAGTGCTAGAGGACAGCCCCAAGAGACCCAGTACTTC
CSARGQPQETQYF
>TRBD2|NA|TRBJ2-3|16|TRBV15
TGTGCCACCAGCAGAGGCAATAGCGGGGGCACAGATACGCAGTATTTT
CATSRGNSGGTDTQYF
>NA|NA|TRBJ2-3|12|TRBV12-3/TRBV12-4
TGTGCCAGCAGTCTTACAGGCGTGGCGCAGTATTTT
CASSLTGVAQYF
>TRBD1|many|TRBJ2-5|14|TRBV5-1
TGCGCCAGCAGCTTAAGGGACAGGCAAGAGACCCAGTACTTC
CASSLRDRQETQYF
>TRBD2|many|TRBJ2-2|18|TRBV7-2
TGTGCCAGCAGCTACCGACTAGCGGGGGGGACAAACACCGGGGAGCTGTTTTTT
CASSYRLAGGTNTGELFF
>NA|few|TRBJ2-1|11|TRBV6-6
TGTGCCAGCGTATTTCAGTTTGAGCAGTTCTTC
CASVFQFEQFF
>NA|few|TRBJ2-6|13|TRBV30
TGTGCCACCGACACATCTGGGGCCAACGTCCTGACTTTC
CATDTSGANVLTF
>NA|many|TRBJ1-1|10|TRBV7-9
TGTGCCACCGAGCTTGGAGACACTTTCTTT
CATELGDTFF
>NA|once|TRBJ1-1|14|TRBV6-2/TRBV6-3
TGTGCCAGCAGTCGAGACGAGCTGAACACTGAAGCTTTCTTT
CASSRDELNTEAFF
>NA|many|TRBJ2-3|16|TRBV5-4
TGTGCCAGCAGTTCCGGGACGACAGATTCCACAGATACGCAGTATTTT
CASSSGTTDSTDTQYF
>NA|NA|TRBJ2-2|14|TRBV21-1
TGTGCCAGCAGCCAAAGAAGCGGCGCCGGGGAGCTGTTTTTT
CASSQRSGAGELFF
>NA|NA|TRBJ2-5|14|TRBV5-5
TGTGCCAGCAGCCTGTTACAGGGCCAAGAGACCCAGTACTTC
CASSLLQGQETQYF
>NA|few|TRBJ2-1|13|TRBV10-3
TGTGCCATCAGTGGTCAGGGCGGCAATGAGCAGTTCTTC
CAISGQGGNEQFF
>NA|NA|TRBJ1-4|14|TRBV2
TGTGCCAGCAGCCCCGGCGGGGCTAATGAAAAACTGTTTTTT
CASSPGGANEKLFF
>NA|NA|TRBJ1-1|14|TRBV18
TGTGCCAGCTCACCCTCCGAGGGGATCACTGAAGCTTTCTTT
CASSPSEGITEAFF
>NA|NA|TRBJ1-1|13|TRBV5-6
TGTGCCAGCAGTTCTCTTTTGAACACTGAAGCTTTCTTT
CASSSLLNTEAFF
>NA|few|TRBJ2-1|13|TRBV30
TGTGCCTGGGATACCGGGACGTACAATGAGCAGTTCTTC
CAWDTGTYNEQFF
>NA|few|TRBJ1-6|15|TRBV7-2
TGTGCCAGCAGCTTCGTGGACGGACTCAATTCACCCCTCCACTTT
CASSFVDGLNSPLHF
>TRBD2|many|TRBJ2-3|15|TRBV29-1
TGCAGCGGCAAGAGGACTAGTGGGAGGGAGGATACGCAGTATTTT
CSGKRTSGREDTQYF
>TRBD2|many|TRBJ2-1|15|TRBV20-1
TGCAGTGCTAGCAAGACGGGACTAGTGACAAATGAGCAGTTCTTC
CSASKTGLVTNEQFF
>NA|few|TRBJ2-3|16|TRBV5-1
TGCGCCAGCAGAACCGGGACCCATACGGGAACAGATACGCAGTATTTT
CASRTGTHTGTDTQYF